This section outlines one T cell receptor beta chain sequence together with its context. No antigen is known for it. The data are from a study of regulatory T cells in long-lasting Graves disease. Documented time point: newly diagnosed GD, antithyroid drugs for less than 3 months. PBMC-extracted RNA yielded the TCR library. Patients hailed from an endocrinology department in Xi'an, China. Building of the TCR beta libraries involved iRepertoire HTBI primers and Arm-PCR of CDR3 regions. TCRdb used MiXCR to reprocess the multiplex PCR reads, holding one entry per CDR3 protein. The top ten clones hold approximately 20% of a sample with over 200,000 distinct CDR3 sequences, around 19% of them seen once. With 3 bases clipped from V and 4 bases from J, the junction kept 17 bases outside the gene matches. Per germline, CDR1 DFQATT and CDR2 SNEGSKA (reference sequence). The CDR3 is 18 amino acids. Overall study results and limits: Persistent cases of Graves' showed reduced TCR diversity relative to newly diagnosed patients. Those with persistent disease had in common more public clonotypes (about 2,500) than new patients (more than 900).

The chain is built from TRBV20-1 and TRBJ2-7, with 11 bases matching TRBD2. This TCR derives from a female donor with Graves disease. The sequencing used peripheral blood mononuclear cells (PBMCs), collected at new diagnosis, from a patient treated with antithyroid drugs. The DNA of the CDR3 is TGCAGTGCTAGGGCTCACTACGGACTAGCGGGCGTTAAGTACGAGCAGTACTTC. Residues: CSARAHYGLAGVKYEQYF.